Listed below are T cell receptor beta chains from one sample, sequenced in a study of blood T cell repertoires in COVID-19. This table comes from immunoSEQ multiplex PCR, and its TCRdb copy is limited to in-frame clones, with some not included. The sample carries a few hundred thousand clones, approximately 85% recorded once. Input material: peripheral blood. Receptor source: a human donor with COVID-19, enrolled during active disease. The donor label of this sample is uncertain. CDR3s leave out the opening cysteine and the closing phenylalanine or tryptophan. The order of the fields is J gene, V gene, CDR3 protein.

j_call: TRBJ2-3
v_call: TRBV10-3
cdr3_aa: AISESISRLSTDTQY

j_call: TRBJ2-6
v_call: TRBV7-3
cdr3_aa: ASSFRSGANVLT

j_call: TRBJ2-1
v_call: TRBV7-2
cdr3_aa: ASSAVRGLADNEQF

j_call: TRBJ1-1
v_call: TRBV20-1
cdr3_aa: SASPGTLAF

j_call: TRBJ1-1
v_call: TRBV5-1
cdr3_aa: ASRGTGSTEAF

j_call: TRBJ2-3
v_call: TRBV28
cdr3_aa: ASPKDGAGGLDTQY

j_call: TRBJ2-3
v_call: TRBV27
cdr3_aa: ASSAQGAEWGDTQY

j_call: TRBJ2-1
v_call: TRBV7-9
cdr3_aa: ASSNYRTVSYNEQF

j_call: TRBJ2-1
v_call: TRBV6-5
cdr3_aa: ASSYTGTGMGEQF

j_call: TRBJ1-2
v_call: TRBV7-9
cdr3_aa: ASSSDPEGYGYT

j_call: TRBJ1-2
v_call: TRBV2
cdr3_aa: ASSDTMAGANYGYT

j_call: TRBJ1-1
v_call: TRBV9
cdr3_aa: ASSVGPGGNTEAF

j_call: TRBJ2-7
v_call: TRBV27
cdr3_aa: ASSLRTSGRYYEQY

j_call: TRBJ1-1
v_call: TRBV19
cdr3_aa: ASNPGQLNTEAF

j_call: TRBJ2-1
v_call: TRBV19
cdr3_aa: ASSPREADEQF

j_call: TRBJ2-2
v_call: TRBV7-7
cdr3_aa: ASSPSGSMNTGELF

j_call: TRBJ1-3
v_call: TRBV5-1
cdr3_aa: ASSLGTGGNTIY

j_call: TRBJ1-2
v_call: TRBV24-1
cdr3_aa: ATSDPYRGRDGYT

j_call: TRBJ1-4
v_call: TRBV9
cdr3_aa: ASSADRGVFGANEKLF

j_call: TRBJ2-2
v_call: TRBV5-1
cdr3_aa: ASSSSGDTGELF

j_call: TRBJ1-2
v_call: TRBV27
cdr3_aa: ASSFTKLGGSPDGYT

j_call: TRBJ2-5
v_call: TRBV7-3
cdr3_aa: ASARTGASETQY